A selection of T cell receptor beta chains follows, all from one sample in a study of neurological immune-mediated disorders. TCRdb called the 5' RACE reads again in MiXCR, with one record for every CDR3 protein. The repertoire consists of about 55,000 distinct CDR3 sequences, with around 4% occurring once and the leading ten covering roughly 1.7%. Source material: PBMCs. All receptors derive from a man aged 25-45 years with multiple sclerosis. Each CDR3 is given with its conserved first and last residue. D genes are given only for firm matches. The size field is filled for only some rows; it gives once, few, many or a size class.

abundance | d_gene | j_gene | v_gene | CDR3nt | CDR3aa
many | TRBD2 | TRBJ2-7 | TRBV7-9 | TGTGCCAGCAGCTTAGGTGGTCTAGCGGGAGAAAGCCCCTACGAGCAGTACTTC | CASSLGGLAGESPYEQYF
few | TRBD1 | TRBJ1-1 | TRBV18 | TGTGCCAGCTCACGTGAGGGGGCGAACACTGAAGCTTTCTTT | CASSREGANTEAFF
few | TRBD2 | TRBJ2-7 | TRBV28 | TGTGCCAGCAGTTTGAGCGGGAGTCCCAACGAGCAGTACTTC | CASSLSGSPNEQYF
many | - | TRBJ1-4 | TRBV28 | TGTGCCAGCTTGCGTCAAGGATCAACTAATGAAAAACTGTTTTTT | CASLRQGSTNEKLFF
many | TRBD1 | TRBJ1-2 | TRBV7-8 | TGTGCCAGCAGCTTAGGGGACAGCCGCCCCTATGGCTACACCTTC | CASSLGDSRPYGYTF
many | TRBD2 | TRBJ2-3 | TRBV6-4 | TGTGCCAGCAGTGAATTAGCGGGAGGGAGCACAGATACGCAGTATTTT | CASSELAGGSTDTQYF
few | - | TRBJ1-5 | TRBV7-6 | TGTGCCAGCAGCTTTGGGGTAAATCAGCCCCAGAATTTT | CASSFGVNQPQNF
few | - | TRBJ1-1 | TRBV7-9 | TGTGCCAGCAGCCCCAGCGGGGGGGGGACTGAAGCTTTCTTT | CASSPSGGGTEAFF
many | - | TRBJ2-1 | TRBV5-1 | TGCGCCAGCAGCTTGGCCCGGCGCAATGAGCAGTTCTTC | CASSLARRNEQFF
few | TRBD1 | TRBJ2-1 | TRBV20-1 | TGCAGTGCCGTACAGGGGGCCTACAATGAGCAGTTCTTC | CSAVQGAYNEQFF
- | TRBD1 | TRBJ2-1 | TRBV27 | TGTGCCAGCAGAAATGACAGGGGGCATGAGCAGTTCTTC | CASRNDRGHEQFF